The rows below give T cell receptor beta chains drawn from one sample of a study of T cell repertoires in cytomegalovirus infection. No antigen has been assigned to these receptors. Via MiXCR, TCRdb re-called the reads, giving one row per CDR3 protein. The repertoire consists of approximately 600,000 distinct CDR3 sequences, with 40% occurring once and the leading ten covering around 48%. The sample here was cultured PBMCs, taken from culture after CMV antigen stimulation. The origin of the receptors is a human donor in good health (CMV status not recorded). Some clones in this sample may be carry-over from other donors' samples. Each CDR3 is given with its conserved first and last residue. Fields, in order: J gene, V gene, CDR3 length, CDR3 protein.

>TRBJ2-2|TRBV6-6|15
CASSTTLAGKGELFF
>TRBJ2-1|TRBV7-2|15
CASSLGLAGAREQFF
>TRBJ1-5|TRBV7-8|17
CASSLGIQGGSNQPQHF
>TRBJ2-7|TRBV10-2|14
CASRHDRASYEQYF
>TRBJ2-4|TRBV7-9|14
CASSSWDRENIQYF
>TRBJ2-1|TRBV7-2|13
CASSLPQVHEQFF
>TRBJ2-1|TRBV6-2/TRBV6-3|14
CASSSPGDYNEQFF
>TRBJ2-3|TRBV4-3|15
CASSLRLARTDTQYF
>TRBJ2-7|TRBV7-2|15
CASSLGGRATYEQYF
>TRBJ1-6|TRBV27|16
CASSLKGSSYNSPLHF
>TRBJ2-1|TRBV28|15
CASSTLSGGLGEQFF
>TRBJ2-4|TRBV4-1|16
CASSPTSGRDVDIQYF
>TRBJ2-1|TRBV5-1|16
CASSLEVRGAVDEQFF
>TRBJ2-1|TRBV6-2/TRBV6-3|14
CASLPPGTYNEQFF
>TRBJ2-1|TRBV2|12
CASSDDSTEQFF
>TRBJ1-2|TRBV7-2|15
CASSSGLGGSYGYTF
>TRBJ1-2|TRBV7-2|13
CASSWDRAYGYTF
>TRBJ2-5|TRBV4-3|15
CASSQGANTDETQYF
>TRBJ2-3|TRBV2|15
CASSALAVSTDTQYF
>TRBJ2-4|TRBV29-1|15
CSVGGRTGLGNIQYF
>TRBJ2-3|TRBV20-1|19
CSARAGTSGRAYSKDTQYF
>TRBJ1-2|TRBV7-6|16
CASSPPRTGGVFGYTF
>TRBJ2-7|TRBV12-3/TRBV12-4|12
CATRGGINEQYF
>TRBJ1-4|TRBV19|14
CASRRTGHYEKLFF
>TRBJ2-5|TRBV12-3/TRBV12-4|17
CASSLGVEAGGPETQYF
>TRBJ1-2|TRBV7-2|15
CASSFLYSKRYGYTF
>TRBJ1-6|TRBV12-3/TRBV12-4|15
CASRPSPWDNSPLHF
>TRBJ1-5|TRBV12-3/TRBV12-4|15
CASSPGGRGHQPQHF
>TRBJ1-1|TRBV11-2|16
CASSRFGPTELTEAFF
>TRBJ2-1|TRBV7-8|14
CASSRLAGGDQQFF
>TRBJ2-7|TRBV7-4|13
CVSSLAGSDEQYF
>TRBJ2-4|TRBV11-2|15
CASSSLTGEINIQYF
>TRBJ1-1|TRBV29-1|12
CSVGGDNPEAFF
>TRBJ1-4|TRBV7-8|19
CASSLERTGTAATNEKLFF
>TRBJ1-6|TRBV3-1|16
CASSQDPGAYNSPLHF
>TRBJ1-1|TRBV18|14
CASSLGTENTEAFF
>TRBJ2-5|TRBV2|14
CASTGTRTLGTQYF
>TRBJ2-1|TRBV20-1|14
CSARGTGWFNEQFF
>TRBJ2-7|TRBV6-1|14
CASSFDRALYEQYF
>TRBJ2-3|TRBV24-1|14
CATSAGGSTDTQYF
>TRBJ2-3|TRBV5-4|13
CASSPQEFSTQYF
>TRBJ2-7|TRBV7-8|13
CASSSLRAGEQYF
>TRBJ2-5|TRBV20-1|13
CSAPPSSGETQYF
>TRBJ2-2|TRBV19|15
CASSKTGEKTGELFF
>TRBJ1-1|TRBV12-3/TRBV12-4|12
CASTQGNTEAFF
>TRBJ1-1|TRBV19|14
CASSATGVNTEAFF
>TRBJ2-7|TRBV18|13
CASSRVDTYEQYF
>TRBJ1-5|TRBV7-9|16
CASSTGHPYSNQPQHF
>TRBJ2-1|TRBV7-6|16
CASSFTSGGAQYEQFF
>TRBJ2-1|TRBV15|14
CATSRARDSNEQFF
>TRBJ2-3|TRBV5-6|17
CASSLGLGQTSTDTQYF
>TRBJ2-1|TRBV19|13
CASSNQFYNEQFF
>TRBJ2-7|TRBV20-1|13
CSARDRAYYEQYF
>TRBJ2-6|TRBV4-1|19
CASSQGGDRGLSGANVLTF
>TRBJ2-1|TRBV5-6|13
CASSWESYNEQFF
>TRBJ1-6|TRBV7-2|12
CASSPFNSPLHF
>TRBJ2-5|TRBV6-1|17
CASSEVSTSLYQETQYF
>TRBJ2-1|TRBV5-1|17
CASSLGYGRSSYNEQFF
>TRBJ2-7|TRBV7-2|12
CASIANNYEQYF
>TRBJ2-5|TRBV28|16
CASSSSTKVPQETQYF